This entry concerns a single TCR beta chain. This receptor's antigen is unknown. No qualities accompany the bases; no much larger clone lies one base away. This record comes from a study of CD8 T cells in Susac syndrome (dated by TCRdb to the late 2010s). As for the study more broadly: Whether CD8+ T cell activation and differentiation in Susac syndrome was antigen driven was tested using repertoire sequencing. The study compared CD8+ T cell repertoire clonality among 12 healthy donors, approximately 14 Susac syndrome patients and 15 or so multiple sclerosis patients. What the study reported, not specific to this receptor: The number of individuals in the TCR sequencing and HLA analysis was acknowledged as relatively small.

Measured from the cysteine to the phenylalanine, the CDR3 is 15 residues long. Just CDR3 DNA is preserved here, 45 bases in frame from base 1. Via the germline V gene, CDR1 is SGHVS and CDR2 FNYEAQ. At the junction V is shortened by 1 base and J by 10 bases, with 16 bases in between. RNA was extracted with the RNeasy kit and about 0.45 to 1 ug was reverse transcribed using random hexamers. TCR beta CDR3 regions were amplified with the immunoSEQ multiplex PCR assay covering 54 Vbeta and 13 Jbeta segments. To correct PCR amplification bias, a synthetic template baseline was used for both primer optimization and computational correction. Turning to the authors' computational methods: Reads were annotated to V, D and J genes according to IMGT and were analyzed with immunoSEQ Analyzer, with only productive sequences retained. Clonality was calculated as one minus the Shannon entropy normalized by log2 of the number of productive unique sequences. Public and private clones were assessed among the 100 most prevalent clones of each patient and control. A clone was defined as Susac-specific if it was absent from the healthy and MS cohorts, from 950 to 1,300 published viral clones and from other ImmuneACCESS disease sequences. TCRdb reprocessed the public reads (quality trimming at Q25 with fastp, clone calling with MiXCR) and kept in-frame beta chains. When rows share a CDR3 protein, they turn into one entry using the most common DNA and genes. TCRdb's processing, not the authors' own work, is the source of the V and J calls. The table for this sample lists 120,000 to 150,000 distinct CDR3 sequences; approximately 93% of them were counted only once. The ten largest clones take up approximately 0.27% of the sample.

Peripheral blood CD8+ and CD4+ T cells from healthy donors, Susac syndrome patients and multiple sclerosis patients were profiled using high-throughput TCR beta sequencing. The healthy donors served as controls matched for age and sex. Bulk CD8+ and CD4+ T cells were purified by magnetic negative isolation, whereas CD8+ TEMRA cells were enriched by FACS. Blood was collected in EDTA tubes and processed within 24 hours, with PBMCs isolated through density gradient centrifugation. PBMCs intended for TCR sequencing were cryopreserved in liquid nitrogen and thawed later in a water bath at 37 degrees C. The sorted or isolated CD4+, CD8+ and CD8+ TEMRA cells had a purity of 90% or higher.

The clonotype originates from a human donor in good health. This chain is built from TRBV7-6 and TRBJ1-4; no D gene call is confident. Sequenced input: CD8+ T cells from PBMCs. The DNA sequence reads TGTGCCAGCAGCTTAGTTCGACTGGATGAAGGAAAACTGTTTTTT. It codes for CASSLVRLDEGKLFF.